The source of this T cell receptor beta chain is a study of T cells after yellow fever vaccination (dated by TCRdb to the late 2010s). Study-wide context: The SMART-Seq v4 Ultra Low Input RNA kit was used to prepare libraries from fractions with low cell numbers. To follow T-cell clones before and after primary and booster YFV17D yellow fever vaccination, bulk TCR alpha and beta repertoires were sequenced over time. Two healthy male donors made up the cohort, one aged 18 to 30 years and the other aged 30 to 40 years. Blood was collected at multiple timepoints before and after primary and secondary immunization, and bulk PBMC replicates and cell subsets were isolated. Overall study outcomes, separate from this receptor: After the booster, most clones that had expanded after primary vaccination were detected again (around 97% of CD4 and under 90% of CD8), suggesting broad maintenance of memory. Compared with the primary T-cell response, the secondary T-cell response was faster but weaker, reaching its peak on day 5 rather than on day 15. Because only a couple of donors were included in the study, the extent to which the findings can be generalized is limited. A small fraction of clonotypes showed up in both the CD4 and CD8 compartments, probably as a result of convergent recombination. Because abundant contaminating clonotypes from the bulk population could be contained in FACS-sorted repertoires, computational filtering was required.

Spanning cysteine to phenylalanine, the CDR3 consists of 13 amino acids. Kept here is only the CDR3 DNA, which spans 39 bases and is read in frame from base 1. CDR1 DFQATT and CDR2 SNEGSKA are derived from the germline V gene (reference sequence). V is reduced by 1 base and J by 0 bases, leaving a spacing of 4 bases between them. What this sample's treatment or condition label stands for: live attenuated yellow fever vaccine strain. At every blood-draw timepoint, two biological replicates of bulk PBMCs were collected. A standard Ficoll-Paque protocol was used to isolate PBMCs from peripheral blood. TriZol was used to extract RNA from bulk PBMCs, from CD4 and CD8 fractions, and from dextramer-positive and dextramer-negative fractions. This clonotype was found a few times. This receptor's antigen is unknown. No clone much larger than this one lies a single base away; base qualities are absent. Data came from an Illumina NovaSeq 6000. Synthesis of TCR cDNA relied on 5'RACE template switching, a step that introduced a universal primer site along with unique molecular identifiers. cDNA synthesis was primed from both the TCR alpha and TCR beta constant segments. Two PCR steps were used to amplify libraries, with sample barcodes and sequencing adapters being added in the second step. Sequencing of libraries was performed on Illumina HiSeq 2500 (2x100 bp) or NovaSeq (2x150 bp). The published analysis was carried out like this. Demultiplexing of reads and collapsing into UMI consensus sequences were performed with MIGEC, and V(D)J alignment was carried out with MiXCR. Vaccine-responding clonotypes were identified with edgeR using replicate PBMC samples, with FDR below 0.01 and a log2 fold change above 5 up to day 15 being required. Each bulk clonotype received a CD4 or CD8 identity based on whether the sequenced CD4 or CD8 repertoire contained that clonotype at higher abundance. Using fastp trimming at Q25 and MiXCR clonotype assembly, TCRdb reanalyzed the public sequencing data and kept in-frame beta chains. Rows with a matching CDR3 protein are joined into one entry that keeps the most common DNA and genes. In this record, the V and J calls reflect TCRdb's handling and not the investigators' own analysis. The sample profile shows some 240,000 distinct CDR3 sequences; more than 3.5% of them were found once. The ten largest clones take up around a fifth of the sample.

The sequence derives from a man aged 18 to 35 who received the YFV17D yellow fever vaccine. The chain uses TRBV20-1 and TRBJ1-5, with the D gene too uncertain to name. Sequencing was performed on PBMCs, taken 15 days after the yellow fever booster vaccination. The DNA sequence is as follows: TGCAGTGCTAGAGGCAATAGCAATCAGCCCCAGCATTTT. It encodes CSARGNSNQPQHF.